This is a list of T cell receptor beta chains from one sample in a study of T-cell reconstitution after alpha-beta-depleted transplantation in children. From the PCR reads, TCRdb called clonotypes with MiXCR, one entry per CDR3 protein. The data hold a few hundred thousand distinct CDR3 sequences, with roughly 9.1% observed a single time. The source material was PBMCs, sampled before TCRalphabeta/CD19-depleted stem cell transplant. Receptor source: a boy under two years old with acute myeloid leukemia, due to receive a stem cell transplant. Each CDR3 is given with its conserved first and last residue.

j_call | v_call | cdr3_aa
TRBJ1-1 | TRBV29-1 | CSVTGMNTEAFF
TRBJ2-7 | TRBV12-3/TRBV12-4 | CASRYRGASAYEQYF
TRBJ2-6 | TRBV28 | CASSHRQGYSGANVLTF
TRBJ2-1 | TRBV7-9 | CASSLRPPTSGYNEQFF
TRBJ2-1 | TRBV4-3 | CASSQEGIAGVDYNEQFF
TRBJ1-4 | TRBV20-1 | CSATFSLPNEKLFF
TRBJ2-3 | TRBV18 | CASSPTGGGATDTQYF
TRBJ2-1 | TRBV5-1 | CASSLVLRQGTSYNEQFF
TRBJ1-2 | TRBV29-1 | CSVEGGQGNYGYTF
TRBJ2-3 | TRBV9 | CASSVVGRRGTDTQYF
TRBJ2-3 | TRBV20-1 | CSARDWELTDTQYF
TRBJ2-7 | TRBV5-1 | CASSFGTISDEQYF
TRBJ1-5 | TRBV12-5 | CASGPDTSNQPQHF
TRBJ2-7 | TRBV29-1 | CSVEGAGDEQYF
TRBJ2-3 | TRBV27 | CASSWGTSGSTRQYF
TRBJ1-5 | TRBV10-3 | CAISERLRGQPQHF
TRBJ2-1 | TRBV3-1 | CASSQDLASGAYEQFF
TRBJ2-3 | TRBV19 | CASKDPLADTQYF
TRBJ2-7 | TRBV7-2 | CASRKGLAGTYEQYF
TRBJ2-2 | TRBV7-9 | CASSSRPTTGELFF
TRBJ2-5 | TRBV2 | CASSELLVVETQYF
TRBJ2-7 | TRBV5-5 | CASSWRGGLYEQYF
TRBJ2-3 | TRBV7-3 | CASSFSGGRSDTQYF
TRBJ2-1 | TRBV7-3 | CASSPSAGTYNEQFF
TRBJ1-1 | TRBV4-1 | CASSQERTEVTEAFF
TRBJ2-3 | TRBV7-3 | CASSLTGNTDTQYF
TRBJ2-1 | TRBV10-2 | CAGLSSYNEQFF
TRBJ1-2 | TRBV20-1 | CSARGREDNYGYTF
TRBJ2-5 | TRBV18 | CASSPPSSGSRLGQETQYF
TRBJ1-3 | TRBV20-1 | CSANPSGNTIYF
TRBJ2-1 | TRBV10-3 | CAISRQVYNEQFF
TRBJ2-5 | TRBV5-1 | CASSFGGRGGNQETQYF
TRBJ2-3 | TRBV5-4 | CASSWGGGTGKNTQYF
TRBJ2-3 | TRBV5-1 | CASRVGRTGPTDTQYF
TRBJ2-5 | TRBV20-1 | CSASLASGSLIGETQYF
TRBJ2-6 | TRBV6-5 | CASSYSGGRTAGANVLTF
TRBJ2-2 | TRBV7-9 | CASSVLAGVLGELFF
TRBJ1-3 | TRBV28 | CASRTPKVPGNTIYF
TRBJ1-2 | TRBV29-1 | CSVETWGVDGYTF
TRBJ2-3 | TRBV4-2 | CASSQESGTDTQYF
TRBJ1-3 | TRBV18 | CASGFRGFSGNTIYF
TRBJ1-1 | TRBV5-6 | CASSLGGRDAFF
TRBJ2-7 | TRBV2 | CASRGTGFFYEQYF
TRBJ1-2 | TRBV2 | CASTIGIYGYTF
TRBJ2-7 | TRBV12-3/TRBV12-4 | CASSPEQAHSYEQYF
TRBJ1-1 | TRBV11-3 | CASSFLTGLNTEAFF
TRBJ1-1 | TRBV11-2 | CASSLDPHTEAFF
TRBJ2-7 | TRBV4-3 | CASSQYGAGYEQYF
TRBJ2-2 | TRBV29-1 | CSVGTGTGELFF
TRBJ2-1 | TRBV29-1 | CSVLNPRTGVLDEQFF
TRBJ1-4 | TRBV20-1 | CSASSSGRQEKLFF
TRBJ1-3 | TRBV5-1 | CASSFGESSGNTIYF
TRBJ2-1 | TRBV29-1 | CSAQGHRSYNEQFF
TRBJ2-7 | TRBV18 | CASSNIIGSSYEQYF